The 22 T cell receptor beta chains listed next were all sequenced from one sample in a study of blood T cell repertoires in COVID-19. Profiling relied on immunoSEQ multiplex PCR, and the TCRdb table lists in-frame clones only, not all of them. The sample has about 400,000 clones, roughly 87% seen once; the top ten hold roughly 2%. What was sequenced was PBMCs or T cells enriched from blood (not recorded which). The receptors originated from a woman aged 40 to 50 with acute COVID-19.

The chain uses TRBV7-9 and TRBJ1-3; D gene ambiguous. V was trimmed by 6 bases and J by 4 bases, leaving 10 bases between them. The CDR3 has 13 amino acids. Per germline, CDR1 SEHNR and CDR2 FQNEAQ (reference sequence). The CDR3 DNA is TGTGCCAGCAGATCCGGCGGGGGAAACACCATATATTTT. Residues: CASRSGGGNTIYF.

This chain uses TRBV11-2 with TRBJ1-6; 7 bases map to TRBD1. After removal of 5 bases from V and 10 bases from J, the junction contained 8 bases not matched to a gene. The CDR3 spans 14 residues. Germline CDR1 and CDR2: SGHAT and FQNNGV. DNA of the CDR3: TGTGCCAGCAGCAGGGGGCGGGCCCACTCACCCCTCCACTTT. It yields the protein CASSRGRAHSPLHF.

The chain combines TRBV5-1 with TRBJ1-2; 11 bases fit TRBD1. The CDR3 is made up of 16 amino acids. V was pared by 2 bases and J by 3 bases, with 6 bases of the junction left unmatched. Germline CDR1 is SGHRS and CDR2 is YFSETQ. CDR3 sequence (DNA): TGCGCCAGCAGCTTACAACCGGGACAGGGGGACTATGGCTACACCTTC. Protein: CASSLQPGQGDYGYTF. Full variable domain (outside the CDR3, taken from reference TRBV5-1 and TRBJ1-2): KAGVTQTPRYLIKTRGQQVTLSCSPISGHRSVSWYQQTPGQGLQFLFEYFSETQRNKGNFPGRFSGRQFSNSRSEMNVSTLELGDSALYLCASSLQPGQGDYGYTFGSGTRLTVV.

The gene calls are TRBV4-2 and TRBJ1-5; 7 bases fit TRBD1. Germline V gives CDR1 LGHNA, CDR2 YNFKEQ. There are 18 residues in the CDR3. Trimming took 3 bases from V and 6 from J; bases not matched to a gene: 17. The CDR3 is CASSQRPDRDSRSQPQHF. CDR3 bases: TGTGCCAGCAGCCAGAGACCGGACCGGGACAGTCGAAGTCAGCCCCAGCATTTT.

This chain joins TRBV3-1 (or the pseudogene TRBV3-2) and TRBJ1-6; a possible D gene is TRBD1 (5 bases). From germline, CDR1 is LGHDT and CDR2 YNNKEL (reference sequence). Trimming pared 4 bases from V and 6 bases from J, leaving 13 bases between. CDR3 length equals 15 residues. The CDR3 DNA reads TGTGCCAGCAGCCCCACCGGGCAGGGTAATTCACCCCTCCACTTT. Amino acid sequence: CASSPTGQGNSPLHF.

The V call is TRBV29-1, the J call TRBJ2-7; TRBD1 matches at 11 bases. The CDR3 spans 14 residues. The V gene end was trimmed by 5 bases and the J gene end by 6 bases; junction bases not matched to a gene: 9. Germline loops: CDR1 SQVTM, CDR2 ANQGSEA. The CDR3 spells CSVIAGQGGSEQYF. CDR3 sequence (DNA): TGCAGCGTTATAGCGGGACAGGGGGGTAGCGAGCAGTACTTC.

This chain uses TRBV3-1 (or the pseudogene TRBV3-2) with TRBJ2-2; 12 nucleotides line up with TRBD2. With V trimmed by 1 base and J by 11 bases, 5 bases remained unmatched. This CDR3 has 15 amino acids. CDR1 and CDR2 from the germline V gene are LGHDT and YNNKEL (reference sequence). CDR3 residues: CASSQGGLAGPELFF. DNA of the CDR3: TGTGCCAGCAGCCAAGGAGGACTAGCGGGACCCGAGCTGTTTTTT.

V gene TRBV10-3 combines with J gene TRBJ2-5, with no clear D. Germline assignment: CDR1 ENHRY and CDR2 SYGVKD. V shed 3 bases and J shed 7 bases, with 15 bases lying between them. The CDR3 spans 14 residues. CDR3 DNA sequence: TGTGCCATCAGTGAAAACCCAGGCCCCATGACCCAGTACTTC. This gives the protein CAISENPGPMTQYF.

The chain uses TRBV30 and TRBJ2-3; 7 bases map to TRBD2. This CDR3 is 14 amino acids long. Germline V gives CDR1 GTSNPN, CDR2 SVGIG (reference sequence). The V and J ends lost 2 bases and 2 bases, in that order; junction bases with no gene match: 4. The CDR3 protein is CAWSSGTNTDTQYF. The CDR3 DNA reads TGTGCCTGGAGTTCCGGGACTAACACAGATACGCAGTATTTT.

V is TRBV11-3 and J is TRBJ2-2; 9 nucleotides align to TRBD2. The CDR3 runs 14 residues. J was trimmed by 4 bases and V by 7 bases; bases with no gene match: 4. Germline CDR1 and CDR2: SGHNT and YENEEA. Here the CDR3 DNA reads TGTGCCAGCACCGGCGGGGGGGCCACCGGGGAGCTGTTTTTT. Translation: CASTGGGATGELFF.

V gene TRBV3-1 (or the pseudogene TRBV3-2) combines with J gene TRBJ1-2; D may be TRBD1 (5 bases). V gave up 0 bases and J gave up 8 bases, with 10 bases separating them. This CDR3 has 13 amino acids. Per the germline V gene, CDR1 is LGHDT and CDR2 is YNNKEL (reference sequence). The chain's CDR3 is CASSQEAGVGYTF. The CDR3 bases are TGTGCCAGCAGCCAAGAGGCGGGGGTAGGCTACACCTTC.

This chain joins TRBV15 and TRBJ1-6; D not certain. Trimming shortened V by 2 bases and J by 7 bases, and 12 bases separated the two germline ends. Germline values: CDR1 LNHNV, CDR2 YYDKDF (reference sequence). The length of the CDR3 is 15 residues. The CDR3 loop reads CATSRQRTVNSPLHF. DNA for the CDR3: TGTGCCACCAGCAGACAAAGAACAGTAAATTCACCCCTCCACTTT.

The rearrangement links TRBV10-3 to TRBJ1-4; D might be TRBD1 (6 bases). The V end lost 3 bases, the J end lost 0 bases, and 14 bases lay between the germline ends. Germline values: CDR1 ENHRY, CDR2 SYGVKD. This CDR3 is built from 17 residues. CDR3 sequence: CAISDYRVGATNEKLFF. The CDR3 bases are TGTGCCATCAGTGATTACAGGGTGGGTGCAACTAATGAAAAACTGTTTTTT.

V and J are TRBV15 and TRBJ2-7; unclear D gene. V lost 0 bases to trimming and J lost 3 bases, with 18 bases between them. Germline V gene sequence: CDR1 LNHNV, CDR2 YYDKDF (reference sequence). This CDR3 comprises 17 residues. The CDR3 region has the DNA TGTGCCACCAGCAGAGATCTCACAACAGCCAAGAACTACGAGCAGTACTTC. Translation gives CATSRDLTTAKNYEQYF.

The genes are TRBV3-1 (or the pseudogene TRBV3-2) and TRBJ2-2; D is uncertain. Per the germline V gene, CDR1 is LGHDT and CDR2 is YNNKEL (reference sequence). V was pared by 3 bases and J by 2 bases, with 7 bases between. This CDR3 comprises 14 residues. The CDR3 here is CASSQGHNTGELFF. DNA of the CDR3: TGTGCCAGCAGCCAGGGCCACAACACCGGGGAGCTGTTTTTT.

The V and J genes are TRBV5-1 and TRBJ1-4; D is unclear. The ends were cut back, 4 bases at V and 6 bases at J, with 16 bases in the middle. Germline V lookup: CDR1 SGHRS, CDR2 YFSETQ. The CDR3 length is 15 residues. The CDR3 is CASSANGEWDEKLFF. The CDR3 region has the DNA TGCGCCAGCAGCGCAAACGGGGAATGGGATGAAAAACTGTTTTTT.

In this sample, this clone turned up once. At the DNA level, this CDR3 is encoded by other sequences in the same sample as well. The V gene is TRBV5-4, the J gene TRBJ1-3; D gene unclear. The germline V gene has CDR1 SGHNT and CDR2 YYREEE (reference sequence). The ends were cut back, 4 bases at V and 2 bases at J, with 4 bases in the middle. The CDR3 covers 12 residues. The CDR3 spells CASSLPGNTIYF. CDR3 nucleotides: TGTGCCAGCAGCCTTCCTGGAAACACCATATATTTT.

The chain recombines TRBV30 with TRBJ2-2; TRBD1 is a possible D gene (6 bases). This CDR3 comprises 14 residues. The germline gives CDR1 GTSNPN, CDR2 SVGIG (reference sequence). V was pared by 4 bases and J by 5 bases, with 14 bases between. In nucleotides, the CDR3 is TGTGCCTGGATTCGGGACATAGGGACCGGGGAGCTGTTTTTT. Protein sequence: CAWIRDIGTGELFF.

The chain carries TRBV5-4 and TRBJ1-1; the D gene is possibly TRBD1 (6 bases). Germline V gene lookup returns CDR1 SGHNT and CDR2 YYREEE (reference sequence). CDR3 size: 16 residues. Trimming shortened V by 6 bases and J by 5 bases, and 23 bases separated the two germline ends. The chain's CDR3 is CASIPASVGGYTEAFF. The CDR3 nucleotides read TGTGCCAGCATTCCCGCGTCAGTAGGGGGTTATACTGAAGCTTTCTTT.

A note on this clone: The same CDR3 arises from other DNA sequences in this sample as well. The rearrangement uses TRBV11-2 and TRBJ1-1; 9 bases agree with TRBD1. The V gene's germline CDR1 is SGHAT and CDR2 FQNNGV. CDR3 length equals 14 residues. Losses at the gene ends were 3 bases for V and 1 base for J; bases not matched to a gene: 0. The CDR3 region is CASSLTGGNTEAFF. The CDR3 nucleotides are TGTGCCAGCAGCTTGACAGGGGGGAACACTGAAGCTTTCTTT.

The chain couples TRBV6-5 to TRBJ1-5; D possibly corresponds to TRBD1 (6 bases). The length of the CDR3 is 14 residues. V lost 10 bases and J lost 6, with 19 bases in between. Germline V CDR1 and CDR2: MNHEY, SVGAGI. The CDR3 DNA sequence: TGTGCCACGCTCCGGGACAATGGGCCTCAGCCCCAGCATTTT. The encoded protein is CATLRDNGPQPQHF.

V is TRBV11-2 and J is TRBJ2-3, with 10 positions matching TRBD2. Per the germline V gene, CDR1 is SGHAT and CDR2 is FQNNGV. The CDR3 is 19 amino acids. The V segment lost 5 bases and the J segment 6 bases; nucleotides outside the gene matches: 20. CDR3 sequence reads: CASSPKAKKSGGARDTQYF. The DNA of the CDR3 is TGTGCCAGCAGCCCTAAAGCCAAAAAAAGCGGGGGGGCGCGTGATACGCAGTATTTT.